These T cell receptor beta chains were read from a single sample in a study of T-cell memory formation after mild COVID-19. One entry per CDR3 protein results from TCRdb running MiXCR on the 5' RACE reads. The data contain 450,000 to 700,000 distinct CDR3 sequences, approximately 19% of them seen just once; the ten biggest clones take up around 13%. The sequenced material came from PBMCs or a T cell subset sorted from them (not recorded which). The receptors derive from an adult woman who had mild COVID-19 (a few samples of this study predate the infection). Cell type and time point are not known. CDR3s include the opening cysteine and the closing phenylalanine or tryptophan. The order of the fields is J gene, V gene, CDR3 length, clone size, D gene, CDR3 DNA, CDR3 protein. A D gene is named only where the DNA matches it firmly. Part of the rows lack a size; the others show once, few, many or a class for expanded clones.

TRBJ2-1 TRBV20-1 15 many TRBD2 TGCAGTGCTGAACGCGGGAGAGGTATTAGGAATGAGCAGTTCTTC CSAERGRGIRNEQFF
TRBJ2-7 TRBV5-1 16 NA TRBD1 TGCGCCATCAGCTGGGACAGGGAGGGAGGCTCCTACGAGCAGTACTTC CAISWDREGGSYEQYF
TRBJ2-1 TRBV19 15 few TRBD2 TGTGCCAGTAGTCCGGGACTAGTGTTGAACAATGAGCAGTTCTTC CASSPGLVLNNEQFF
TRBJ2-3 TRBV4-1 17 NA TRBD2 TGCGCCAGCAGCCAGTTGCTAGCGGGGGAAGGGACAGATACGCAGTATTTT CASSQLLAGEGTDTQYF
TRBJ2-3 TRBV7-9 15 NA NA TGTGCCAGCAGCTTAGCCATCGTTAGCACAGATACGCAGTATTTT CASSLAIVSTDTQYF
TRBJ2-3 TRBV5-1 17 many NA NA CASSTSTSGGATDTQYF
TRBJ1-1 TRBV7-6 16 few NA TGTGCCAGCAGCTTAGCTTATTCAGGGAAGGACACTGAAGCTTTCTTT CASSLAYSGKDTEAFF
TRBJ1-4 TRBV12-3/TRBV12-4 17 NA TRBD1 TGTGCCAGCAGTTCTGGGGACAGGCGTGCAACTAATGAAAAACTGTTTTTT CASSSGDRRATNEKLFF
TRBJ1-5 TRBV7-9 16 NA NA TGTGCCAGCAGCTTTCGCAGTGGGGCAGCTTATCAGCCCCAGCATTTT CASSFRSGAAYQPQHF
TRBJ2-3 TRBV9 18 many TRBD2 TGTGCCAGCAGCGTAGCAGGGACTAGCGGGCGTCGCACAGATACGCAGTATTTT CASSVAGTSGRRTDTQYF
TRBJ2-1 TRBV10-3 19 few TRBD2 TGTGCCATCAGTGAGTCGCGGGGACTAGTGCTCGTTTCCTACAATGAGCAGTTCTTC CAISESRGLVLVSYNEQFF
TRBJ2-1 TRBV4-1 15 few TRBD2 TGCGCCAGCAGCCAAGCGGGGGGGAACTACAATGAGCAGTTCTTC CASSQAGGNYNEQFF
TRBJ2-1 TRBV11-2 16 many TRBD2 TGTGCCAGCAGCCCCTTAGCGGGGCGCTCCTACAATGAGCAGTTCTTC CASSPLAGRSYNEQFF
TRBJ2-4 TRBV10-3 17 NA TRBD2 TGTGCCATCAGTGAGCAATTACCGGGAGGGCCGAAAAACATTCAGTACTTC CAISEQLPGGPKNIQYF
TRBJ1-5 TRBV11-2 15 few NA TGTGCCAGCAGCTTAGGGGCCGGAGCTAATCAGCCCCAGCATTTT CASSLGAGANQPQHF
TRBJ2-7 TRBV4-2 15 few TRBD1 TGTGCCAGCAGCCTCACAGGACAGGGCGGCTACGAGCAGTACTTC CASSLTGQGGYEQYF
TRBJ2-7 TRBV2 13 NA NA TGTGCCAGCAGGAGTGGGAGTTCGGGTGAGCAGTACTTC CASRSGSSGEQYF
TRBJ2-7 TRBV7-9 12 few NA TGTGCCAGCAGCTTCTTCGAGTCCGAGCAGTACTTC CASSFFESEQYF
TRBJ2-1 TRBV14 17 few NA TGTGCCAGCAGCCGAAAAACCGGGACGCTAAGCTCCTATGAGCAGTTCTTC CASSRKTGTLSSYEQFF
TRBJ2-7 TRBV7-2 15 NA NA TGTGCCAGCAGCTTAGACCCAGGGGTAACCTACGAGCATTACTTC CASSLDPGVTYEHYF
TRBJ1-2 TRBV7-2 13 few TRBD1 TGTGCCAGCAGCCCCGACAGGGTCCGCGGCTACACCTTC CASSPDRVRGYTF
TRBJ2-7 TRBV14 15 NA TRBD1 TGTGCCAGCAGCCAATCCGGGACAGGGACCATCTCGCAGTACTTC CASSQSGTGTISQYF
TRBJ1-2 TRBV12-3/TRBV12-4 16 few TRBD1 TGTGCCAGCAGTTTTTCCCCGACAGGGAGGAGTGTTGGCTACACCTTC CASSFSPTGRSVGYTF
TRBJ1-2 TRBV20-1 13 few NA TGCAGTGCTATCCCCGGACCCGGGGATGGCTACACCTTC CSAIPGPGDGYTF
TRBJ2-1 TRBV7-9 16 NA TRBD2 TGTGCCAGCAGCCAGGGACTAGCGGGGACCTACAATGAGCAGTTCTTC CASSQGLAGTYNEQFF
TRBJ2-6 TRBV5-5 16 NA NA TGTGCCAGCAGCTTGGTTGGAGGGAGTGGGGCCAACGTCCTGACTTTC CASSLVGGSGANVLTF
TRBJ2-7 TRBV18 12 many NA TGTGCCAGCTCACCATCCCGGGCCGAGCAGTACTTC CASSPSRAEQYF
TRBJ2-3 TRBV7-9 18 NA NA TGTGCCAGCAGCCCCCAAGGAGGGGCTTTTACTAGCACAGATACGCAGTATTTT CASSPQGGAFTSTDTQYF
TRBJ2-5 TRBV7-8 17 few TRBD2 TGTGCCAGCAGCTTGGCTAGCGGGACCCTGTACCAAGAGACCCAGTACTTC CASSLASGTLYQETQYF
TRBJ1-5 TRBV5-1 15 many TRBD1 TGCGCCAGCAGCCCCGGACAGGACCGCAATCAGCCCCAGCATTTT CASSPGQDRNQPQHF
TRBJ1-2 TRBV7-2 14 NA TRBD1 TGTGCCAGCAGTACCGGACAGGGCCTCTATGGCTACACCTTC CASSTGQGLYGYTF
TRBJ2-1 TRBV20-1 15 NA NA TGCAGTGCTAGGCATCGGAGGGCCCCCTACAATGAGCAGTTCTTC CSARHRRAPYNEQFF
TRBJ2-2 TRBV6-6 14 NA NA TGTGCCAGCAGTTTCTCCGGGGCCACCGGGGAGCTGTTTTTT CASSFSGATGELFF
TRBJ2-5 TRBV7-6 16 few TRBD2 TGTGCCAGCAGCTCCCGTGGTAGCGGGAGAGGGGAGACCCAGTACTTC CASSSRGSGRGETQYF
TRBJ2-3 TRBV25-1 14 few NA TGTGCCAGCAGTGAATACGGGGCGCGAGATACGCAGTATTTT CASSEYGARDTQYF
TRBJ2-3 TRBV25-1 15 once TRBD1 TGTGCCAGCAGTGGCCGGGACAGGGTCAGAGATACGCAGTATTTT CASSGRDRVRDTQYF
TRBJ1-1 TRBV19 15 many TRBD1 TGTGCCAGTAACCCCCGGGACAGGGGGCCTACTGAAGCTTTCTTT CASNPRDRGPTEAFF
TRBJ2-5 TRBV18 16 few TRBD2 TGTGCCAGCTCAACCGGACTAGCGGGAGCCGGAGAGACCCAGTACTTC CASSTGLAGAGETQYF
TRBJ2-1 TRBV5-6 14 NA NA TGTGCCAGCAGCCGACGACTAGTAGCCAATGAGCAGTTCTTC CASSRRLVANEQFF
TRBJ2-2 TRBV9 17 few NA TGTGCCAGCAGCGGGGGGAGACGCTCCGGAAACACCGGGGAGCTGTTTTTT CASSGGRRSGNTGELFF
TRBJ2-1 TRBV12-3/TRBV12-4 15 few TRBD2 TGTGCCAGCACCCTAGGGACTAGCGGGTTCGGGGGGCAGTTCTTC CASTLGTSGFGGQFF
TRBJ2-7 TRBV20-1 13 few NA TGCAGTGCCTGGAGAAAACCCTCCTACGAGCAGTACTTC CSAWRKPSYEQYF
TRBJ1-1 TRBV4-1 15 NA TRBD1 TGCGCCAGCAGCCAAGGGACAGGGGCCAACACTGAAGCTTTCTTT CASSQGTGANTEAFF
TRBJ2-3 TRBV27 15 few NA TGTGCCAGCAGTTTATATCGGGGGCGCACAGATACGCAGTATTTT CASSLYRGRTDTQYF
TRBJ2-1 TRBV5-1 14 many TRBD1 TGCGCCAGCAGCTTGGAAAGGACAGGGTATGAGCAGTTCTTC CASSLERTGYEQFF
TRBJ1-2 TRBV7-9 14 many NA TGTGCCAGCAGCTTAGAGACAGCTAACTATGGCTACACCTTC CASSLETANYGYTF
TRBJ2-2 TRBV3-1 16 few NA TGTGCCAGCAGCCAAGAACGGCAGGGTCACACCGGGGAGCTGTTTTTT CASSQERQGHTGELFF
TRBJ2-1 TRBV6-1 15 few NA TGTGCCAGCCTGAAGACGTCCCATCGGTACAATGAGCAGTTCTTC CASLKTSHRYNEQFF
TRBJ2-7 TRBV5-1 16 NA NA TGCGCCAGCAGCTTGGTAGTCGGGACGACGTCCTACGAGCAGTACTTC CASSLVVGTTSYEQYF
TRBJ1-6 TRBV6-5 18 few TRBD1 TGTGCCAGCAGTTACTCGATTATGCCGGGACAGGGGGGTTCACCCCTCCACTTT CASSYSIMPGQGGSPLHF
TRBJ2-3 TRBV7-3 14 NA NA TGTGCCAGCAGCTTAACGTCGGGCGGGACGGCGCAGTATTTT CASSLTSGGTAQYF
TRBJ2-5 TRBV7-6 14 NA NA TGTGCCAGCAGCTTAGAGCAGGGCCTGGAGACCCAGTACTTC CASSLEQGLETQYF
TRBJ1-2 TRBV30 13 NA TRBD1 TGTGCCTGGAGTCCGGGACAGAGAAATGGCTACACCTTC CAWSPGQRNGYTF
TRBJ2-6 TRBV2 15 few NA TGTGCCAGCAGTGCAGAGTTTTCTGGGGCCAACGTCCTGACTTTC CASSAEFSGANVLTF
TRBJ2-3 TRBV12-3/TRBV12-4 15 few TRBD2 TGTGCCAGCAGTCGCGGGGGGGCCGGCACAGATACGCAGTATTTT CASSRGGAGTDTQYF
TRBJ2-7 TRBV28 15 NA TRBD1 TGTGCCAGCAGTGACTGGGGACAGGCCTCCTACGAGCAGTACTTC CASSDWGQASYEQYF
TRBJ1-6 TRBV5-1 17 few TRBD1 TGCGCCAGCAGCTTGGTGCCTCGGACAGGGGGCAGTTCACCCCTCCACTTT CASSLVPRTGGSSPLHF
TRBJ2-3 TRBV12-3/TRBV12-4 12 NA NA TGTGCCAGCAGTGCACCGGGCCTTACGCAGTATTTT CASSAPGLTQYF
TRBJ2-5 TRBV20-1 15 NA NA TGCAGTGCTAGAGATTTAGGGATTTACCAAGAGACCCAGTACTTC CSARDLGIYQETQYF
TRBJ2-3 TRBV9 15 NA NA TGTGCCAGCAGCGTTGGTCTCGGGGTAGTAGATACGCAGTATTTT CASSVGLGVVDTQYF